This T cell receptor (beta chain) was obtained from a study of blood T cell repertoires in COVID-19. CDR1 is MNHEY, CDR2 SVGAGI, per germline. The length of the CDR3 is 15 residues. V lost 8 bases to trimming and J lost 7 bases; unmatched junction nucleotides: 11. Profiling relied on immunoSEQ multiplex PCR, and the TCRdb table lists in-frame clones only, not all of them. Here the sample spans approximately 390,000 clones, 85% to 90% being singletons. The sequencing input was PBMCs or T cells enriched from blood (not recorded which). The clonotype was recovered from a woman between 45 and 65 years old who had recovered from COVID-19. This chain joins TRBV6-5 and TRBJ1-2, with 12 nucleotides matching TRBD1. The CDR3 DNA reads TGTGCCAGCGGCCGACAGGGACAGGGGGCAACTGGCTACACCTTC. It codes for CASGRQGQGATGYTF.